This T cell receptor beta chain is from a study of cytomegalovirus exposure and HLA in healthy donors. The CDR3 sequence is 15 residues long. The V end was cut by 1 base, the J end by 4 bases, with 13 bases between. Germline lookup yields CDR1 SGHTA and CDR2 FQGNSA. This clone was seen only once. PCR used 60 Vbeta primers and 13 Jbeta primers. Method: immunoSEQ multiplex PCR; TCRdb's copy keeps in-frame clones and lacks some. The sample has some 84,000 clones, over 75% seen once. The J gene is TRBJ1-1, the V gene TRBV7-2, with a weak D call TRBD1 (5 bases). Sequencing input: PBMCs. The receptor was derived from a male donor in good health and CMV-seropositive. This CDR3 is CASSLEEAGITEAFF. CDR3 coding DNA: TGTGCCAGCAGCTTAGAAGAGGCAGGGATCACTGAAGCTTTCTTT.